This TCR beta chain was documented in a study of T cells in Graves' hyperthyroidism and ophthalmopathy. Germline CDR1 reads LGHDT; CDR2 reads YNNKEL (reference sequence). CDR3 length: 12 amino acids. Amplified TCR beta CDR3 regions derived from RNA transcripts. Carried out on the TCR CDR3, a first-round RT-PCR used the HTBI primer set. TCRdb re-called the multiplex PCR reads with MiXCR, one entry per CDR3 protein. The sample shows a few hundred thousand distinct CDR3 sequences, roughly 18% of them seen only once. Regarding this clonotype: This may be a read error, as it is one base from a much larger clone.

The source is a man aged 18 to 29 with Graves' ophthalmopathy. The chain employs TRBV3-1 and TRBJ1-2; TRBD1 is a possible D gene (5 bases). The specimen sequenced was blood. The CDR3 DNA reads as TGTGCCGGCAGCCAAGAAGGGGAGGGCTACACCTTC. This sequence encodes CAGSQEGEGYTF.